Below, 26 T cell receptor beta chains from the same sample are listed, as sequenced in a study of coeliac disease. The protocol was immunoSEQ multiplex PCR, while the TCRdb copy is restricted to in-frame clones and leaves out a portion. The sample carries about 4,000 clones, 60% to 75% recorded once. Sample: lymphocytes from the gut lamina propria. These TCRs come from a woman aged 25 to 45 without celiac disease.

This clone was seen more than once but under ten times. This chain uses TRBV13 with TRBJ1-2, with D perhaps matching TRBD1 (6 bases). V lost 3 bases to trimming and J lost 0 bases, with 11 bases between them. CDR3 length: 15 amino acids. Germline V gene sequence: CDR1 PRHDT, CDR2 FYEKMQ (reference sequence). CDR3 protein: CASSFYGGPNYGYTF. CDR3 sequence (DNA): TGTGCCAGCAGCTTCTACGGGGGGCCTAACTATGGCTACACCTTC.

V usage is TRBV6-1 and J usage is TRBJ1-1; no firm D call. This CDR3 is 12 amino acids long. Germline CDR1 reads MNHNS; CDR2 reads SASEGT. V lost 7 bases to trimming and J lost 7 bases, with 13 bases between them. The CDR3 region has the DNA TGTGCCAGCACTCACACCTCTGATGAAGCTTTCTTT. Translated: CASTHTSDEAFF.

For this clone: The sample carries other DNA sequences with the same CDR3. This chain links TRBV29-1 with TRBJ1-2; possibly TRBD1 for D (6 bases). There are 13 residues in the CDR3. The V gene's germline CDR1 is SQVTM and CDR2 ANQGSEA. The CDR3, as DNA: TGCAGTGTCCGATCGGACAGTTCCTATGGCTACACCTTC. Protein: CSVRSDSSYGYTF.

This clone was found a few times. The genes are TRBV6-6 and TRBJ1-2; maybe TRBD1 (5 bases). The germline V and J ends were trimmed by 0 bases and 2 bases, with 7 bases remaining between them. Germline assignment: CDR1 MNHNY and CDR2 SVGAGI (reference sequence). There are 14 residues in the CDR3. The DNA of the CDR3 is TGTGCCAGCAGTTACTCGAAGGGGAACTATGGCTACACCTTC. Its protein is CASSYSKGNYGYTF.

This clone rates as medium-sized. The chain carries TRBV2 and TRBJ1-2; a weak D match, TRBD1 (5 bases). Germline CDR1 and CDR2: SNHLY and FYNNEI. The CDR3 spans 12 residues. The V end lost 4 bases, the J end lost 5 bases, and 8 bases lay between the germline ends. CDR3 protein: CASSAGYYGYTF. CDR3 nucleotide sequence: TGTGCCAGCAGTGCAGGGTATTATGGCTACACCTTC.

In nucleotides, the CDR3 is TGTGCCAGAAACCCGACATTACCCAGCAATCAGCCCCAGCATTTT. This codes for CARNPTLPSNQPQHF. The gene calls are TRBV5-3 and TRBJ1-5, with D uncertain. TRBV5-3 is treated as an ORF (open reading frame) with a function not yet certain. CDR3 size: 15 residues. Trimming removed 6 bases from V and 1 base from J, with 14 bases in between.

This clone was picked up a small number of times. The chain recombines TRBV28 with TRBJ1-5, with D possibly TRBD1 on 6 matching bases. Germline V gene data show CDR1 as MDHEN and CDR2 as SYDVKM. V was shortened by 5 bases and J by 9 bases, with 14 bases between the two germline ends. The CDR3 spans 13 residues. The CDR3 nucleotides read TGTGCCAGCAGTCTGGGGGCTTTCGGGCCCCAGCATTTT. Its protein product is CASSLGAFGPQHF.

The J gene is TRBJ2-1, the V gene TRBV6-5, with TRBD1 matching over 9 bases. The length of the CDR3 is 16 residues. The germline V gene has CDR1 MNHEY and CDR2 SVGAGI. V trimming: 2 bases; J trimming: 7 bases; junction bases outside the gene matches: 9. Written as DNA, the CDR3 is TGTGCCAGCAGTTACGGGTACAGGGGGCTAAGGAATGAGCAGTTCTTC. Translated, it gives CASSYGYRGLRNEQFF.

The gene calls are TRBV5-1 and TRBJ1-4; a weak D match, TRBD1 (6 bases). CDR3 length equals 17 residues. Germline V gene data show CDR1 as SGHRS and CDR2 as YFSETQ. The germline V and J ends were trimmed by 0 bases and 5 bases, with 17 bases remaining between them. CDR3 amino acids: CASSLGGGLSMNEKLFF. The CDR3 DNA reads TGCGCCAGCAGCTTGGGTGGGGGCCTCTCCATGAATGAAAAACTGTTTTTT.

The chain carries TRBV7-9 and TRBJ1-2, with D maybe TRBD1 (5 bases). The V gene's germline CDR1 is SEHNR and CDR2 FQNEAQ (reference sequence). Trimming stripped 1 base from V and 7 bases from J, with 16 bases between. This CDR3 is 15 amino acids long. Here the CDR3 DNA reads TGTGCCAGCAGCTTAGGTTTCCCAAGTAGGGGTGGCTACACCTTC. Translation gives CASSLGFPSRGGYTF. Drawing the rest from reference TRBV7-9 and TRBJ1-2, the complete variable domain is DTGVSQNPRHKITKRGQNVTFRCDPISEHNRLYWYRQTLGQGPEFLTYFQNEAQLEKSRLLSDRFSAERPKGSFSTLEIQRTEQGDSAMYLCASSLGFPSRGGYTFGSGTRLTVV.

This clone was observed a few times. The CDR3 DNA reads as TGTGCCAGCAGCCAACGACCGTGGGCAGTTTTCGTCGAGCAGTACTTC. Translating it yields CASSQRPWAVFVEQYF. The rearrangement uses TRBV9 and TRBJ2-7; D is undetermined. The CDR3 spans 16 residues. Germline V gene sequence: CDR1 SGDLS, CDR2 YYNGEE. Deletions cut 4 bases from V and 6 bases from J, with 23 bases between.

The V and J genes are TRBV9 and TRBJ2-3; 14 bases are a match to TRBD2. V lost 3 bases, J lost 6 bases, and 3 bases stayed unmatched. This CDR3 comprises 15 residues. Looked up from germline, CDR1 is SGDLS and CDR2 is YYNGEE. CDR3 sequence (DNA): TGTGCCAGCAGCGCTGGACTAGCGGGGGGCGATACGCAGTATTTT. Translation gives CASSAGLAGGDTQYF.

The rearrangement uses TRBV5-1 and TRBJ1-5, with D perhaps TRBD1 (6 bases). The V end lost 4 bases, the J end lost 3 bases, and 11 bases lay between the germline ends. Germline values: CDR1 SGHRS, CDR2 YFSETQ. The CDR3 spans 14 residues. CDR3 sequence: CASSPGQNNQPQHF. The CDR3 coding sequence is TGCGCCAGCAGCCCCGGACAGAACAATCAGCCCCAGCATTTT.

By sample fraction, this clone is medium-sized. This chain links TRBV6-1 with TRBJ2-7, with 9 bases matching TRBD1. CDR3 length: 14 residues. Germline-derived CDR1 and CDR2 are MNHNS and SASEGT. V lost 7 bases, J lost 3 bases, and 7 bases stayed unmatched. In nucleotides, the CDR3 is TGTGCCAGCAACGGCGGGACAGGGCGCTACGAGCAGTACTTC. Encoded protein: CASNGGTGRYEQYF.

This chain joins TRBV25-1 and TRBJ2-3, with no clear D. V lost 2 bases and J lost 2, with 11 bases in between. Germline CDR1 MGHDK, CDR2 SYGVNS. The CDR3 totals 15 residues. This CDR3 is CASSERNGLTDTQYF. CDR3 sequence (DNA): TGTGCCAGCAGTGAACGAAACGGTCTCACAGATACGCAGTATTTT.

This clone was found once. This rearrangement joins TRBV15 to TRBJ2-1, with 10 nucleotides matching TRBD1. CDR3 length: 17 residues. The junction had 9 bases not matched to a gene; V was cut back by 3 bases and J by 4 bases. CDR1 is LNHNV and CDR2 is YYDKDF in the germline V gene (reference sequence). CDR3: CATSRDQGTGVYNEQFF. The CDR3 nucleotides read TGTGCCACCAGCAGGGACCAGGGGACAGGGGTTTACAATGAGCAGTTCTTC.

J is TRBJ2-3 and V is TRBV7-9, with 7 bases matching TRBD2. Germline V CDR1 and CDR2: SEHNR, FQNEAQ (reference sequence). This CDR3 spans 18 amino acids. V lost 4 bases and J lost 3; bases outside the gene matches: 16. The CDR3 DNA reads TGTGCCAGCAGCTCACGTCGAGGGAGGGGAAGCACTACAGATACGCAGTATTTT. The encoded protein is CASSSRRGRGSTTDTQYF.

The chain has TRBV6-5 and TRBJ2-2; TRBD1 might be the D (5 bases). The V gene's germline CDR1 is MNHEY and CDR2 SVGAGI. The CDR3 has 13 residues. The germline V and J ends were trimmed by 8 bases and 4 bases, with 11 bases remaining between them. The CDR3 protein is CASLQGSTGELFF. CDR3 in DNA: TGTGCCAGCCTCCAGGGTAGCACCGGGGAGCTGTTTTTT.

In its sample, this clone was seen a few times. The V call is TRBV10-1, the J call TRBJ1-1; D call uncertain. CDR1 WNHNN and CDR2 SYGVQD come from the germline V gene (reference sequence). The CDR3 consists of 13 residues. V was cut by 3 bases and J by 11 bases, with 16 bases left in between. CDR3 in DNA: TGCGCCAGCAGTGATACCGCCAGGCCGTCGGCTTTCTTT. Translated, it gives CASSDTARPSAFF.

The chain is built from TRBV6-1 and TRBJ2-7; 9 bases match TRBD2. Germline V lookup: CDR1 MNHNS, CDR2 SASEGT. The length of the CDR3 is 14 residues. Germline trimming cut 5 bases from V and 2 bases from J; bases unmatched to any gene: 4. The CDR3 DNA sequence: TGTGCCAGCAGTTCTGAGCGGGGGGCCTACGAGCAGTACTTC. Residues: CASSSERGAYEQYF.

The chain uses TRBV10-3 and TRBJ1-2; D unresolved. Trimming shortened V by 0 bases and J by 0 bases, and 8 bases separated the two germline ends. The CDR3 has 15 amino acids. Germline lookup yields CDR1 ENHRY and CDR2 SYGVKD. CDR3 in DNA: TGTGCCATCAGTGAGTCGAACAGAGCTAACTATGGCTACACCTTC. This sequence encodes CAISESNRANYGYTF.

This clone was seen just once. This sequence joins TRBV30 and TRBJ1-5; D gene uncertain. Germline CDR1 is GTSNPN and CDR2 is SVGIG (reference sequence). V shed 2 bases and J shed 0 bases, with 5 bases lying between them. The CDR3 contains 13 residues. The CDR3 sequence is CAWSQDSNQPQHF. The CDR3 region has the DNA TGTGCCTGGAGTCAGGATAGCAATCAGCCCCAGCATTTT.

V and J are TRBV18 and TRBJ1-5, with 8 bases aligning to TRBD1. Germline assignment: CDR1 KGHSH and CDR2 LQKENI. After removal of 4 bases from V and 1 base from J, the junction contained 6 bases not matched to a gene. This CDR3 comprises 16 residues. For the CDR3, the DNA is TGTGCCAGCTCACTCATGGACAGGGCGAGCAATCAGCCCCAGCATTTT. Amino acid sequence: CASSLMDRASNQPQHF. The full variable domain, its missing parts supplied by reference TRBV18 and TRBJ1-5, is NAGVMQNPRHLVRRRGQEARLRCSPMKGHSHVYWYRQLPEEGLKFMVYLQKENIIDESGMPKERFSAEFPKEGPSILRIQQVVRGDSAAYFCASSLMDRASNQPQHFGDGTRLSIL.

The chain employs TRBV6-1 and TRBJ2-1; 9 bases are a match to TRBD2. The V segment lost 1 base and the J segment 7 bases; nucleotides outside the gene matches: 5. Per germline, CDR1 MNHNS and CDR2 SASEGT. This CDR3 has 15 amino acids. The CDR3 region is CASSEDSGGRNEQFF. The CDR3 DNA reads as TGTGCCAGCAGTGAAGATAGCGGGGGTAGGAATGAGCAGTTCTTC.

In this sample, this clone turned up once. The rearrangement joins TRBV7-9 to TRBJ1-6; 7 bases agree with TRBD1. V shed 2 bases and J 9 bases; nucleotides not matched to a gene: 1. CDR1 is SEHNR and CDR2 is FQNEAQ in the germline V gene (reference sequence). CDR3 length: 13 residues. The CDR3 sequence is CASSLRDSSPLHF. CDR3 in DNA: TGTGCCAGCAGCTTAAGGGACAGTTCACCCCTCCACTTT. The whole variable domain, filled in from reference TRBV7-9 and TRBJ1-6, reads DTGVSQNPRHKITKRGQNVTFRCDPISEHNRLYWYRQTLGQGPEFLTYFQNEAQLEKSRLLSDRFSAERPKGSFSTLEIQRTEQGDSAMYLCASSLRDSSPLHFGNGTRLTVT.

This clone has more than one count but fewer than ten. The V and J genes are TRBV19 and TRBJ2-2, with 12 positions matching TRBD2. This CDR3 spans 16 amino acids. V dropped 3 bases and J dropped 2; count of bases not matched to a gene: 1. Germline V gene lookup returns CDR1 LNHDA and CDR2 SQIVND (reference sequence). The CDR3 coding sequence is TGTGCCAGTAGTATGGGACTAGCGGGCAACACCGGGGAGCTGTTTTTT. Translated: CASSMGLAGNTGELFF.